This T cell receptor beta chain derives from a study of T cell responses to AZD1222 COVID-19 vaccine. Libraries were prepared by immunoSEQ multiplex PCR; TCRdb keeps only in-frame clonotypes and omits some of them. Found here are roughly 100,000 clones, around 85% of them singletons; the top ten hold 14%. Study results and caveats: Donors were mostly white British, more females; clonal diversity possibly underestimated.

Second doses that came at about 4 or about 12 weeks were put together. The CDR3 is 14 residues long. V was pared by 3 bases and J by 3 bases, with 12 bases between. Germline assignment: CDR1 DFQATT and CDR2 SNEGSKA (reference sequence). Comments on this clone: The antigen is unknown.

J is TRBJ1-5 and V is TRBV20-1; D uncertain. This specimen was peripheral blood, taken 28 days after the second AZD1222 dose. This sequence was found in an adult who received the AZD1222 COVID-19 vaccine. The CDR3 region is CSASTAYPNQPQHF. Written as DNA, the CDR3 is TGCAGTGCTAGTACAGCTTATCCCAATCAGCCCCAGCATTTT.